The clone carrying this T cell receptor beta chain was found a few times. Its specificity is unknown. The CDR3 extends over 14 amino acids. Germline V gene sequence: CDR1 LNHDA, CDR2 SQIVND (reference sequence). Trimming took 6 bases from V and 0 from J, leaving 9 bases between them. Using RNA transcripts as the source, TCR beta CDR3 regions were amplified. TCR CDR3 underwent first-round RT-PCR with the HTBI primer set. TCRdb used MiXCR to reprocess the multiplex PCR reads, holding one entry per CDR3 protein. The table has 340,000 or so distinct CDR3 sequences, 15% to 20% seen once. These data belong to a study of T cells in Graves' hyperthyroidism and ophthalmopathy. Those with hyperthyroidism were 18 to 65 years old, newly diagnosed, and ill for under 2 months. The study's findings and limits: The blood repertoire included most of the expanded thyroid clonotypes above 0.001.

This sequence joins TRBV19 and TRBJ1-5; maybe TRBD1 (6 bases). Sequenced sample: blood. This clonotype originated in a woman aged 45-60 years with Graves' hyperthyroidism. CDR3 protein: CASRSGVSNQPQHF. Here the CDR3 DNA reads TGTGCCAGTAGATCAGGGGTTAGCAATCAGCCCCAGCATTTT.